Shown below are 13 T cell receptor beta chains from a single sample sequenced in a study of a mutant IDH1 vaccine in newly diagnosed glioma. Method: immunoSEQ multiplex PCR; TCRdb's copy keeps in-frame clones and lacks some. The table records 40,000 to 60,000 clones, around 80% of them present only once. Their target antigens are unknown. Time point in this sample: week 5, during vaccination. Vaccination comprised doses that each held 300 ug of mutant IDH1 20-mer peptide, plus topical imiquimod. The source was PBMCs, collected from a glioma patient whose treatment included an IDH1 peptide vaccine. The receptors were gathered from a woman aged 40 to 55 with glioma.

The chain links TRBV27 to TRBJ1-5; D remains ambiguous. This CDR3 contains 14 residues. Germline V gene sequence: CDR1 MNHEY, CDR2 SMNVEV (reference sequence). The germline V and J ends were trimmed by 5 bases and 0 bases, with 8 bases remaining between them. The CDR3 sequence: CASSLGGSNQPQHF. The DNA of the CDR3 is TGTGCCAGCAGTCTGGGCGGTAGCAATCAGCCCCAGCATTTT.

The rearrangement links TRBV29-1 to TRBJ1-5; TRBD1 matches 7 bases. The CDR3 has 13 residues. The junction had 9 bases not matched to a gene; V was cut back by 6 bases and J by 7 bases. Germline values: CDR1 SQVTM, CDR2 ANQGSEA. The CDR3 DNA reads TGCAGCGTAATCGACAGGGAAGGCCAGCCCCAGCATTTT. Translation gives CSVIDREGQPQHF.

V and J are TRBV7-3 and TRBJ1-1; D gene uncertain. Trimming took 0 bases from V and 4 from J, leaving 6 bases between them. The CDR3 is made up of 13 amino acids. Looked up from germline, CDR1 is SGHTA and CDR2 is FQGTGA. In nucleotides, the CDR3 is TGTGCCAGCAGCTTAACCGGGCGCACTGAAGCTTTCTTT. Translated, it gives CASSLTGRTEAFF.

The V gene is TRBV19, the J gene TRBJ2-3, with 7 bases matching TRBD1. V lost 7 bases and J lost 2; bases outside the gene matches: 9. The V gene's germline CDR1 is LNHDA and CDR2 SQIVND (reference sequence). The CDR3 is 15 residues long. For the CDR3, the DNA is TGTGCCAGTACCCGATCGGGACAGTACACAGATACGCAGTATTTT. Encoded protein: CASTRSGQYTDTQYF.

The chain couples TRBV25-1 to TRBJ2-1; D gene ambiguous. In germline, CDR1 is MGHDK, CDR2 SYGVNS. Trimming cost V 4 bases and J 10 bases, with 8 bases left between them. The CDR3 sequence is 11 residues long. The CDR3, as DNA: TGTGCCAGCAGTGTGCAGGCGGAGCAGTTCTTC. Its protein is CASSVQAEQFF.

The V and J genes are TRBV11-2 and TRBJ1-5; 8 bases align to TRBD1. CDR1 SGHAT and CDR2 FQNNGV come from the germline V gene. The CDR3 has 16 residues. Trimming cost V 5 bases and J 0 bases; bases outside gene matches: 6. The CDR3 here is CASSTRTGLSNQPQHF. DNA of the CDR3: TGTGCCAGCAGCACCCGGACAGGGCTTAGCAATCAGCCCCAGCATTTT.

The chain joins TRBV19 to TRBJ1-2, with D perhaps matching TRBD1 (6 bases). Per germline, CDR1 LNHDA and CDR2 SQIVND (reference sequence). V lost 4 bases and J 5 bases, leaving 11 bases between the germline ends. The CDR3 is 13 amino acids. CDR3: CASSNDRNYGYTF. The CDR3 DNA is TGTGCCAGTAGTAATGACAGGAATTATGGCTACACCTTC.

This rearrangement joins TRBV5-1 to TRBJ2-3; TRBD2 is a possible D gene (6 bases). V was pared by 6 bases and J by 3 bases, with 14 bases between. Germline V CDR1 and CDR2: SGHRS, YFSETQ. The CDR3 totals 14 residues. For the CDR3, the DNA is TGCGCCAGCACTTTTGGTCGGGGGACAGATACGCAGTATTTT. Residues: CASTFGRGTDTQYF.

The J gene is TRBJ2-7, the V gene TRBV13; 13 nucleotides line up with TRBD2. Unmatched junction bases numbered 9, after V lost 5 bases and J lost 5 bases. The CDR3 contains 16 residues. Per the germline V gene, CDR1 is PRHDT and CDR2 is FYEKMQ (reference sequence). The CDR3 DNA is TGTGCCAGCAGCGCCCGACTAGCGGGGGGTTCCCACGAGCAGTACTTC. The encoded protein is CASSARLAGGSHEQYF.

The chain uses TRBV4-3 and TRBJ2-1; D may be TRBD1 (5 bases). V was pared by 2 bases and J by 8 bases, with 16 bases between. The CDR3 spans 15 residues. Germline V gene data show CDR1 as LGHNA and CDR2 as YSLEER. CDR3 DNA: TGCGCCAGCAGCCAATCGCTTTATTGGGGCGATGAGCAGTTCTTC. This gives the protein CASSQSLYWGDEQFF.

The DNA of the CDR3 is TGTGCCAGCAGTTACGCAGAGATGAACACTGAAGCTTTCTTT. Its protein is CASSYAEMNTEAFF. This chain joins TRBV6-5 and TRBJ1-1; D is uncertain. Trimming took 2 bases from V and 0 from J, leaving 7 bases between them. The germline V gene encodes CDR1 MNHEY and CDR2 SVGAGI. The length of the CDR3 is 14 residues.

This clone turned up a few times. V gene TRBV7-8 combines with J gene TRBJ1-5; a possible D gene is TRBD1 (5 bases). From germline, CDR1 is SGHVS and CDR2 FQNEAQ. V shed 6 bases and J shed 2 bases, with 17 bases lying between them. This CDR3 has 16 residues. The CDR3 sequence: CASRPGSRGGNQPQHF. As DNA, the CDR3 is TGTGCCAGCAGGCCGGGGTCCCGGGGGGGCAATCAGCCCCAGCATTTT. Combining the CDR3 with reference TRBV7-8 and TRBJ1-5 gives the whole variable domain GAGVSQSPRYKVAKRGQDVALRCDPISGHVSLFWYQQALGQGPEFLTYFQNEAQLDKSGLPSDRFFAERPEGSVSTLKIQRTQQEDSAVYLCASRPGSRGGNQPQHFGDGTRLSIL.

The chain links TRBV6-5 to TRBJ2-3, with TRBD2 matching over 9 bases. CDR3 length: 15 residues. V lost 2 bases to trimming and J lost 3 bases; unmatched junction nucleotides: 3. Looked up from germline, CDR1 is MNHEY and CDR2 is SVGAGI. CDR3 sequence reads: CASSYVRGGTDTQYF. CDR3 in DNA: TGTGCCAGCAGTTACGTGCGGGGGGGAACAGATACGCAGTATTTT.